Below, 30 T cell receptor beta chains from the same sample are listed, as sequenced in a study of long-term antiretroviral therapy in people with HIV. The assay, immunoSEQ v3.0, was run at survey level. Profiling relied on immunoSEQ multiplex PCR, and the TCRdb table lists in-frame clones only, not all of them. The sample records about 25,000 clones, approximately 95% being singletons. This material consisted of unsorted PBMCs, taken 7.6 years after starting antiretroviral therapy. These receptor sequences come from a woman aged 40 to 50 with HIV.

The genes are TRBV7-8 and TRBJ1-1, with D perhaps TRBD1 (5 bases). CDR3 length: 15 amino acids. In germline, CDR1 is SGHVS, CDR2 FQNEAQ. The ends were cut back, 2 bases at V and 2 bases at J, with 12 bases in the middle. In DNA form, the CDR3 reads TGTGCCAGCAGCTTAATCGTCGGGGGAAACACTGAAGCTTTCTTT. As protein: CASSLIVGGNTEAFF.

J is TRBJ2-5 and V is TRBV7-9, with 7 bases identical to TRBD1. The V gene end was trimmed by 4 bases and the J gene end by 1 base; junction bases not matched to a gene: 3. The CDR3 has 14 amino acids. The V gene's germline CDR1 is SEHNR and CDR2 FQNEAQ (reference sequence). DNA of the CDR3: TGTGCCAGCAGCTCAAGGGGGCTCCAAGAGACCCAGTACTTC. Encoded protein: CASSSRGLQETQYF.

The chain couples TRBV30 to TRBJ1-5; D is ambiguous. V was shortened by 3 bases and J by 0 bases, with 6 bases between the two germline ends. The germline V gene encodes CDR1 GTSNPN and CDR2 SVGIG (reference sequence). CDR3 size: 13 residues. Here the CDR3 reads CAWRRDSNQPQHF. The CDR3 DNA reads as TGTGCCTGGAGGCGCGATAGCAATCAGCCCCAGCATTTT. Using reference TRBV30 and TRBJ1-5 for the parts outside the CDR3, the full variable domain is SQTIHQWPATLVQPVGSPLSLECTVEGTSNPNLYWYRQAAGRGLQLLFYSVGIGQISSEVPQNLSASRPQDRQFILSSKKLLLSDSGFYLCAWRRDSNQPQHFGDGTRLSIL.

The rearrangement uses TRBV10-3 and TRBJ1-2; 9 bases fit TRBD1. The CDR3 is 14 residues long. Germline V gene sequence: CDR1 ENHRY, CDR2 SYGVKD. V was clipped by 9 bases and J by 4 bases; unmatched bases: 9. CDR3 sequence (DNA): TGTGCCATGAAGGGACAGGGAGAAAGCTATGGCTACACCTTC. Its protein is CAMKGQGESYGYTF.

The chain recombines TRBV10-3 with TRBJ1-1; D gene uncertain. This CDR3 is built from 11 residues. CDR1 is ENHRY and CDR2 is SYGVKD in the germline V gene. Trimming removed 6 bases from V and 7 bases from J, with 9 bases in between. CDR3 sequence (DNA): TGTGCCATCAGGGAGGAACGTGAAGCTTTCTTT. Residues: CAIREEREAFF.

CDR3 amino acids: CASSSSTDTQYF. Written as DNA, the CDR3 is TGTGCCAGCAGCTCAAGCACAGATACGCAGTATTTT. The rearrangement uses TRBV5-4 and TRBJ2-3; D is undetermined. V lost 3 bases, J lost 0 bases, and 2 bases lay in between. This CDR3 contains 12 residues. The germline gives CDR1 SGHNT, CDR2 YYREEE (reference sequence).

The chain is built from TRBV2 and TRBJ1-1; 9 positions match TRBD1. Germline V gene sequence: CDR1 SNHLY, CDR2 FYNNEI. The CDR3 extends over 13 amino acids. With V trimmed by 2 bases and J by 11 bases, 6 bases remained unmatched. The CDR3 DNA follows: TGTGCCAGCAGTGAAAGGACAGGGGTACAGGCTTTCTTT. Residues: CASSERTGVQAFF.

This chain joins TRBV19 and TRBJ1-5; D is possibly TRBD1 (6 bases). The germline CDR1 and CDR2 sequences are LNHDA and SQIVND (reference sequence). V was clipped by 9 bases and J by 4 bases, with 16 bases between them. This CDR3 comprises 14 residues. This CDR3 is CASRTSTGNQPQHF. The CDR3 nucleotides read TGTGCCAGCAGGACCTCAACAGGGAATCAGCCCCAGCATTTT. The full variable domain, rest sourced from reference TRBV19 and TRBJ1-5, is DGGITQSPKYLFRKEGQNVTLSCEQNLNHDAMYWYRQDPGQGLRLIYYSQIVNDFQKGDIAEGYSVSREKKESFPLTVTSAQKNPTAFYLCASRTSTGNQPQHFGDGTRLSIL.

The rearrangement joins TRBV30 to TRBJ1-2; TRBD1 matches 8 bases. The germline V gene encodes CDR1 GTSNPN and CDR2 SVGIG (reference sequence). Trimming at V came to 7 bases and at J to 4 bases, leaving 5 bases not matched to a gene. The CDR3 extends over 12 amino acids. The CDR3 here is CALAGTGYGYTF. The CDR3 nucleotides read TGTGCCTTAGCCGGGACAGGCTATGGCTACACCTTC.

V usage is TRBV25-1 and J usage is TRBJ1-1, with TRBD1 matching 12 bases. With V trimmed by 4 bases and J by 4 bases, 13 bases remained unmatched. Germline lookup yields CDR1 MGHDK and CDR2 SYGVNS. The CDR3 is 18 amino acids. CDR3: CASSAYRDRGRGTTEAFF. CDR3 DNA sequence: TGTGCCAGCAGTGCGTACCGGGACAGGGGGCGGGGGACCACTGAAGCTTTCTTT.

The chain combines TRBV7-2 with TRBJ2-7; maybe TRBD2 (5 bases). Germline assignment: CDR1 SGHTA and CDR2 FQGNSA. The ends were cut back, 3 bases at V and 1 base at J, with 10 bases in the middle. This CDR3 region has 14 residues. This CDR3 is CASSFRRESYEQYF. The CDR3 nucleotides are TGTGCCAGCAGCTTCCGACGGGAATCCTACGAGCAGTACTTC. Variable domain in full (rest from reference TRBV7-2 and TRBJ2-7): GAGVSQSPSNKVTEKGKDVELRCDPISGHTALYWYRQSLGQGLEFLIYFQGNSAPDKSGLPSDRFSAERTGGSVSTLTIQRTQQEDSAVYLCASSFRRESYEQYFGPGTRLTVT.

The CDR3 nucleotides are TGTGCCAGCAGTGAAAGGGTGGACACTGAAGCTTTCTTT. This translates into CASSERVDTEAFF. This chain joins TRBV2 and TRBJ1-1, with D unresolved. V was shortened by 2 bases and J by 3 bases, with 7 bases between the two germline ends. The CDR3 extends over 13 amino acids. CDR1 and CDR2 (germline): SNHLY, FYNNEI.

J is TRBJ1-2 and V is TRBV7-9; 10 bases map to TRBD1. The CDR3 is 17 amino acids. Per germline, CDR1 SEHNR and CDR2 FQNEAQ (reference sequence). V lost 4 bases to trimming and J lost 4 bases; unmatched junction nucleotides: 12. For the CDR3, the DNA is TGTGCCAGCAGCTCGGGGCGGGACAGGGGTTCGAGCTATGGCTACACCTTC. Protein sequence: CASSSGRDRGSSYGYTF.

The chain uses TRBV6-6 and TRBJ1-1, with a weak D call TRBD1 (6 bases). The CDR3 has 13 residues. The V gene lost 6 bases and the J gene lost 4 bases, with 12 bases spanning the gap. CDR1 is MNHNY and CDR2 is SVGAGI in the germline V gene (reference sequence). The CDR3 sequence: CASSPTGSTEAFF. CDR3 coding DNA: TGTGCCAGCAGCCCTACAGGGAGCACTGAAGCTTTCTTT.

The CDR3 nucleotides are TGTGCCAGCAGGTTCGGACTAGCGGACCACAATGAGCAGTTCTTC. This codes for CASRFGLADHNEQFF. The rearrangement uses TRBV2 and TRBJ2-1; 10 bases align to TRBD2. CDR1 is SNHLY, CDR2 FYNNEI, per germline. This CDR3 contains 15 residues. Trimming at V came to 6 bases and at J to 5 bases, leaving 7 bases not matched to a gene.

In DNA, the CDR3 is TGCGCCAGCAGCTTATATAGCGCAGATACGCAGTATTTT. The encoded protein is CASSLYSADTQYF. V and J are TRBV5-1 and TRBJ2-3; a weak D match, TRBD2 (5 bases). This CDR3 is 13 amino acids long. Per the germline V gene, CDR1 is SGHRS and CDR2 is YFSETQ. V shed 2 bases and J shed 4 bases, with 8 bases lying between them.

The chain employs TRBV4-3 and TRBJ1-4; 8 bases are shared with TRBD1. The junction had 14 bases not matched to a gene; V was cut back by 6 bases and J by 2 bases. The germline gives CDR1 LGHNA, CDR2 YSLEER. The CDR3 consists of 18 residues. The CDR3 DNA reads TGCGCCAGCAGACTTACAGGGGGTTGGGGGCGGACTAATGAAAAACTGTTTTTT. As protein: CASRLTGGWGRTNEKLFF.

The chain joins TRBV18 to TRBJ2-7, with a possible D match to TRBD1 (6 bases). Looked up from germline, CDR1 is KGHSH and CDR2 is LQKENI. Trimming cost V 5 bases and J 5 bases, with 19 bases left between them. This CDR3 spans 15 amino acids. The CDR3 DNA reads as TGTGCCAGCTCAGCCCCAGGGGCGAAGCCCCACGAGCAGTACTTC. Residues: CASSAPGAKPHEQYF. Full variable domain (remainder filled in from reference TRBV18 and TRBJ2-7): NAGVMQNPRHLVRRRGQEARLRCSPMKGHSHVYWYRQLPEEGLKFMVYLQKENIIDESGMPKERFSAEFPKEGPSILRIQQVVRGDSAAYFCASSAPGAKPHEQYFGPGTRLTVT.

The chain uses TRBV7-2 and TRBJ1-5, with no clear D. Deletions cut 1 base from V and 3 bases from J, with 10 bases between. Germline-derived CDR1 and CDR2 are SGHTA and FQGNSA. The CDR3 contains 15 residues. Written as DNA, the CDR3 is TGTGCCAGCAGCTTAGAAGTAACGGACAATCAGCCCCAGCATTTT. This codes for CASSLEVTDNQPQHF.

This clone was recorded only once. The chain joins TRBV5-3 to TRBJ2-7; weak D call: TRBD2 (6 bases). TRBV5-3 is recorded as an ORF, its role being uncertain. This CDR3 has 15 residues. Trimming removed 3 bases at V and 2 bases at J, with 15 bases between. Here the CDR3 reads CARSSAAGGAYEQYF. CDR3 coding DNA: TGTGCCAGAAGCTCTGCGGCCGGGGGTGCCTACGAGCAGTACTTC.

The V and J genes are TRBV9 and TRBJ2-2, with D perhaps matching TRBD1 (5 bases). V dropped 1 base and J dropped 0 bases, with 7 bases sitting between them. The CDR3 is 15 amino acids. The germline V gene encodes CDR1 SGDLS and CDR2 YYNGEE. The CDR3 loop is CASSVQGANTGELFF. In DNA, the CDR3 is TGTGCCAGCAGCGTACAGGGCGCGAACACCGGGGAGCTGTTTTTT.

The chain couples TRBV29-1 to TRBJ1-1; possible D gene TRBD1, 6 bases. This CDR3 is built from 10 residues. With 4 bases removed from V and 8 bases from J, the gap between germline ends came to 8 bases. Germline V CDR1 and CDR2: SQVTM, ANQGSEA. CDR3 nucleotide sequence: TGCAGCGTTGGGCAGGGGGAAGCTTTCTTT. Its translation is CSVGQGEAFF. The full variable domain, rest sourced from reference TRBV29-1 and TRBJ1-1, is SAVISQKPSRDICQRGTSLTIQCQVDSQVTMMFWYRQQPGQSLTLIATANQGSEATYESGFVIDKFPISRPNLTFSTLTVSNMSPEDSSIYLCSVGQGEAFFGQGTRLTVV.

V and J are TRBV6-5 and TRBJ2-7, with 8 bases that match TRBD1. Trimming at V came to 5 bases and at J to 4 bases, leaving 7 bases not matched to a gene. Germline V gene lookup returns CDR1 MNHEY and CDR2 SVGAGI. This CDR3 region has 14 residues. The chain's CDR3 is CASSKGRQGYEQYF. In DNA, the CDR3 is TGTGCCAGCAGTAAGGGGAGACAGGGGTACGAGCAGTACTTC.

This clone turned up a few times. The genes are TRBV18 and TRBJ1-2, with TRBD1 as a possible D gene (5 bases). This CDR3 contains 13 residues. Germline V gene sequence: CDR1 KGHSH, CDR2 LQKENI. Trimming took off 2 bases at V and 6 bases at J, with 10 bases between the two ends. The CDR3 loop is CASSPAGSDGYTF. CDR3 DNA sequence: TGTGCCAGCTCACCAGCAGGGTCGGATGGCTACACCTTC.

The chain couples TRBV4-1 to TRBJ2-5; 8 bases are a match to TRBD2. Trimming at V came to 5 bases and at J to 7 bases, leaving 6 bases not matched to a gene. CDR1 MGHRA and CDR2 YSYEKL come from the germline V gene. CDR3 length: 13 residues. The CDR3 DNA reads TGCGCCAGCAGCGCGGGGGGCCTTGGGACCCAGTACTTC. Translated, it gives CASSAGGLGTQYF.

The CDR3 sequence: CASTPGKGAEETQYF. The CDR3 nucleotides read TGCGCCAGCACCCCGGGGAAGGGGGCGGAGGAGACCCAGTACTTC. The chain recombines TRBV5-1 with TRBJ2-5; 7 bases are a match to TRBD1. Germline CDR1 and CDR2: SGHRS and YFSETQ. CDR3 length: 15 residues. The V segment lost 6 bases and the J segment 5 bases; nucleotides outside the gene matches: 13.

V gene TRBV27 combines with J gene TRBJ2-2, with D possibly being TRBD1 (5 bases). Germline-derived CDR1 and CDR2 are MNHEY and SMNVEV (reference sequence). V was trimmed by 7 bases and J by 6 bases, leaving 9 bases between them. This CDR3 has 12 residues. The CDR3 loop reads CASTTGAGELFF. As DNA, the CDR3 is TGTGCCAGCACTACAGGTGCCGGGGAGCTGTTTTTT.

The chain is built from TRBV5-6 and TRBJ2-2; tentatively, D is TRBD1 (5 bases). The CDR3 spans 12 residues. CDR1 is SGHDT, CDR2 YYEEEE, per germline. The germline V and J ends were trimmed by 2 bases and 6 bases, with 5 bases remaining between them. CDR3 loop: CASSLQAGELFF. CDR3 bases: TGTGCCAGCAGCTTACAGGCCGGGGAGCTGTTTTTT.

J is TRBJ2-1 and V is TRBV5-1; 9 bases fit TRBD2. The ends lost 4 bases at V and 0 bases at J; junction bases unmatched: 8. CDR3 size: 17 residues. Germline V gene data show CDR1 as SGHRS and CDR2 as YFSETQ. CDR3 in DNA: TGCGCCAGCAGCCCCCCCCTAGCGGGGAGCTCCTACAATGAGCAGTTCTTC. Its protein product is CASSPPLAGSSYNEQFF.

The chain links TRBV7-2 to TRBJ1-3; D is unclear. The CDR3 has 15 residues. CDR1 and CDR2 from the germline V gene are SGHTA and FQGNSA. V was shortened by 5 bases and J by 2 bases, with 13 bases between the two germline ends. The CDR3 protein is CASSTLGRAGNTIYF. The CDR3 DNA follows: TGTGCCAGCAGCACCCTGGGAAGGGCTGGAAACACCATATATTTT.